These 25 T cell receptor beta chains were sequenced from one sample in a study of beta chain features in type 1 diabetes. The whole isolated RNA underwent reverse transcription, so sequencing captured expressed TCRB transcripts. Using immunoSEQ multiplex PCR, the repertoire was profiled, and TCRdb retains in-frame clones only, with some absent. The repertoire includes some 45,000 clones, over 50% of them detected once, and around 2.1% sits in the top ten. Material: Tregs from blood. These receptors were taken from a woman in her late teens or twenties in good health.

This clone has a handful of counts. The CDR3 loop reads CASSPGTGPNEKLFF. The CDR3 DNA follows: TGTGCCAGCAGCCCAGGGACAGGCCCTAATGAAAAACTGTTTTTT. The chain links TRBV7-9 to TRBJ1-4; 8 bases are shared with TRBD1. Germline V gene sequence: CDR1 SEHNR, CDR2 FQNEAQ (reference sequence). V lost 5 bases and J lost 3; bases outside the gene matches: 5. The CDR3 contains 15 residues.

The chain uses TRBV6-5 and TRBJ2-7; 10 positions match TRBD1. The germline CDR1 and CDR2 sequences are MNHEY and SVGAGI. CDR3 size: 15 residues. V lost 7 bases, J lost 3 bases, and 9 bases stayed unmatched. The DNA of the CDR3 is TGTGCCAGCAAAAAGGGTGGGACAGGGGACTACGAGCAGTACTTC. Translated, it gives CASKKGGTGDYEQYF.

There are a few counts of this clone. The chain uses TRBV11-2 and TRBJ2-5; no definite D call. From germline, CDR1 is SGHAT and CDR2 FQNNGV. The length of the CDR3 is 11 residues. Trimming left V 5 bases short and J 2 bases short, with 3 bases between. The chain's CDR3 is CASSPQETQYF. DNA of the CDR3: TGTGCCAGCAGCCCTCAAGAGACCCAGTACTTC.

This clone came up a few times. This sequence joins TRBV11-2 and TRBJ2-5; perhaps TRBD2 as D (5 bases). Germline V CDR1 and CDR2: SGHAT, FQNNGV. The ends were cut back, 5 bases at V and 2 bases at J, with 12 bases in the middle. There are 14 residues in the CDR3. The CDR3 bases are TGTGCCAGCAGCCGAGGACTCTTACAAGAGACCCAGTACTTC. Its translation is CASSRGLLQETQYF.

This chain joins TRBV5-1 and TRBJ1-2, with D tentatively TRBD1 (6 bases). The V end was cut by 0 bases, the J end by 8 bases, with 11 bases between. The CDR3 runs 13 residues. The germline gives CDR1 SGHRS, CDR2 YFSETQ. The DNA for the CDR3 is TGCGCCAGCAGCTTGGGGACAGACGGCGGCTACACCTTC. Translation gives CASSLGTDGGYTF.

J is TRBJ2-1 and V is TRBV7-9, with TRBD1 matching 7 bases. Germline assignment: CDR1 SEHNR and CDR2 FQNEAQ (reference sequence). The CDR3 length is 16 residues. J gave up 0 bases and V 5 bases, and 7 bases lay outside the gene matches. CDR3 DNA sequence: TGTGCCAGCAGCCCCCGACAGGGAAGCTCCTACAATGAGCAGTTCTTC. Protein sequence: CASSPRQGSSYNEQFF.

The rearrangement joins TRBV19 to TRBJ2-1; no firm D call. This CDR3 contains 16 residues. V dropped 2 bases and J dropped 0 bases, with 11 bases sitting between them. CDR1 and CDR2 (germline): LNHDA, SQIVND (reference sequence). The CDR3: CASSIYSSRSYNEQFF. In nucleotides, the CDR3 is TGTGCCAGTAGTATATACTCGTCCCGCTCCTACAATGAGCAGTTCTTC.

This chain uses TRBV5-1 with TRBJ2-7, with TRBD1 matching over 7 bases. The CDR3 has 14 residues. Germline trimming cut 4 bases from V and 4 bases from J; bases unmatched to any gene: 8. Germline V CDR1 and CDR2: SGHRS, YFSETQ. CDR3 protein: CASSPVDRSYEQYF. The CDR3 DNA follows: TGCGCCAGCAGCCCGGTGGACAGGTCATACGAGCAGTACTTC.

The rearrangement links TRBV6-5 to TRBJ1-5; 9 bases agree with TRBD1. Trimming removed 6 bases from V and 3 bases from J; junction bases left unmatched: 3. The CDR3 consists of 14 residues. The germline V gene encodes CDR1 MNHEY and CDR2 SVGAGI. The CDR3 nucleotides are TGTGCCAGCAGCCGGGACAGGGTCAATCAGCCCCAGCATTTT. This sequence encodes CASSRDRVNQPQHF.

The chain is built from TRBV6-1 and TRBJ2-5; D is undetermined. Trimming shortened V by 6 bases and J by 5 bases, and 7 bases separated the two germline ends. The CDR3 length is 11 residues. The germline V gene encodes CDR1 MNHNS and CDR2 SASEGT. Written as DNA, the CDR3 is TGTGCCAGCAGAACAGAGGAGACCCAGTACTTC. Translated, it gives CASRTEETQYF.

This chain uses TRBV7-3 with TRBJ1-5; 7 positions match TRBD1. The J segment lost 6 bases and the V segment lost 5 bases, leaving 4 bases of the junction unmatched. The CDR3 contains 13 residues. The germline V gene has CDR1 SGHTA and CDR2 FQGTGA. CDR3 sequence (DNA): TGTGCCAGCAGCGACAGGGATGGTCAGCCCCAGCATTTT. This sequence encodes CASSDRDGQPQHF. Full variable domain (missing parts from reference TRBV7-3 and TRBJ1-5): GAGVSQTPSNKVTEKGKYVELRCDPISGHTALYWYRQSLGQGPEFLIYFQGTGAADDSGLPNDRFFAVRPEGSVSTLKIQRTERGDSAVYLCASSDRDGQPQHFGDGTRLSIL.

A few counts support this clone. The V call is TRBV7-2, the J call TRBJ2-7; D may be TRBD1 (6 bases). The V gene's germline CDR1 is SGHTA and CDR2 FQGNSA. With 5 bases removed from V and 2 bases from J, the gap between germline ends came to 13 bases. The CDR3 sequence is 14 residues long. The chain's CDR3 is CASSPRTAPYEQYF. Here the CDR3 DNA reads TGTGCCAGCAGCCCTCGGACAGCTCCCTACGAGCAGTACTTC.

This clone was counted between two and nine times. The chain recombines TRBV28 with TRBJ1-2; TRBD1 is a possible D gene (5 bases). Germline CDR1 and CDR2: MDHEN and SYDVKM. V lost 7 bases, J lost 6 bases, and 18 bases lay in between. CDR3 length: 14 residues. CDR3 loop: CASTPGQGGNGYTF. In DNA form, the CDR3 reads TGTGCCAGCACCCCAGGGCAGGGAGGGAATGGCTACACCTTC.

In its sample, this clone was seen a few times. The chain combines TRBV7-9 with TRBJ2-1; TRBD2 aligns across 10 bases. Germline V lookup: CDR1 SEHNR, CDR2 FQNEAQ (reference sequence). This CDR3 is 16 amino acids long. V lost 5 bases to trimming and J lost 7 bases; unmatched junction nucleotides: 11. In DNA, the CDR3 is TGTGCCAGCAGCCCACCAGCGGGAGGGCCTCGAAATGAGCAGTTCTTC. It codes for CASSPPAGGPRNEQFF.

This clone has a handful of counts. The chain is built from TRBV5-5 and TRBJ2-2, with TRBD2 matching 10 bases. V dropped 3 bases and J dropped 2; count of bases not matched to a gene: 7. Germline V gene data show CDR1 as SGHKS and CDR2 as YYEKEE (reference sequence). The CDR3 has 17 residues. Written as DNA, the CDR3 is TGTGCCAGCAGCTCCCCGAGGACTAGCGGCAACACCGGGGAGCTGTTTTTT. This gives the protein CASSSPRTSGNTGELFF.

The chain joins TRBV15 to TRBJ1-1, with 9 positions matching TRBD1. V was pared by 6 bases and J by 1 base, with 6 bases of the junction left unmatched. The CDR3 has 15 amino acids. Germline CDR1 reads LNHNV; CDR2 reads YYDKDF (reference sequence). In DNA, the CDR3 is TGTGCCACCAGAAACCCGGGACAGGGGAACACTGAAGCTTTCTTT. Its translation: CATRNPGQGNTEAFF.

This chain connects TRBV7-2 to TRBJ2-7; D is perhaps TRBD2 (5 bases). Trimming removed 5 bases at V and 3 bases at J, with 14 bases between. The CDR3 is 14 amino acids. Per germline, CDR1 SGHTA and CDR2 FQGNSA. In DNA form, the CDR3 reads TGTGCCAGCAGCGCACTAGGGATCAGCTACGAGCAGTACTTC. This encodes CASSALGISYEQYF. Filled out from reference TRBV7-2 and TRBJ2-7, the complete variable domain reads GAGVSQSPSNKVTEKGKDVELRCDPISGHTALYWYRQSLGQGLEFLIYFQGNSAPDKSGLPSDRFSAERTGGSVSTLTIQRTQQEDSAVYLCASSALGISYEQYFGPGTRLTVT.

The chain recombines TRBV30 with TRBJ2-1, with 14 bases matching TRBD2. The V segment lost 4 bases and the J segment 5 bases; nucleotides outside the gene matches: 19. CDR1 is GTSNPN, CDR2 SVGIG, per germline (reference sequence). The length of the CDR3 is 20 residues. The CDR3 is CAWISRLGTSGGPRDNEQFF. CDR3 nucleotides: TGTGCCTGGATCTCCCGCTTAGGGACTAGCGGGGGCCCCAGGGACAATGAGCAGTTCTTC.

This clone was seen only a few times. This chain connects TRBV27 to TRBJ2-7; 7 nucleotides align to TRBD1. CDR3 length: 15 amino acids. Germline V gene data show CDR1 as MNHEY and CDR2 as SMNVEV (reference sequence). Trimming at V came to 5 bases and at J to 6 bases, leaving 13 bases not matched to a gene. The CDR3 DNA follows: TGTGCCAGCAGTACTTTGGACAGGACTCCTCTCGAGCAGTACTTC. Protein: CASSTLDRTPLEQYF.

This clone occurred a few times. The gene calls are TRBV25-1 and TRBJ2-2, with TRBD1 matching 9 bases. J lost 6 bases, V lost 6 bases, and 5 bases had no gene match. Germline lookup yields CDR1 MGHDK and CDR2 SYGVNS. The length of the CDR3 is 14 residues. Here the CDR3 reads CASSDRGASGELFF. Written as DNA, the CDR3 is TGTGCCAGCAGCGACAGGGGGGCCTCCGGGGAGCTGTTTTTT.

This clone occurred a few times. The chain carries TRBV7-2 and TRBJ2-1; possible D gene TRBD2, 6 bases. CDR3 length equals 12 residues. Germline assignment: CDR1 SGHTA and CDR2 FQGNSA. Trimming took off 8 bases at V and 4 bases at J, with 9 bases between the two ends. For the CDR3, the DNA is TGTGCCAGCTCCGGAGGGTACAATGAGCAGTTCTTC. This sequence encodes CASSGGYNEQFF.

This clone has just a few counts. V usage is TRBV5-6 and J usage is TRBJ2-6; D gene uncertain. V shed 2 bases and J shed 0 bases, with 12 bases lying between them. This CDR3 is built from 17 residues. The germline gives CDR1 SGHDT, CDR2 YYEEEE. The CDR3 sequence is CASSFKPVNSGANVLTF. In nucleotides, the CDR3 is TGTGCCAGCAGCTTTAAGCCCGTTAACTCTGGGGCCAACGTCCTGACTTTC.

J is TRBJ2-6 and V is TRBV7-2; possible D gene TRBD1, 6 bases. Between the trimmed V and J ends, which lost 5 bases and 0 bases, there was a span of 17 bases. The CDR3 totals 18 residues. The germline gives CDR1 SGHTA, CDR2 FQGNSA. CDR3 in amino acids: CASSPLPGESSGANVLTF. The CDR3 nucleotides are TGTGCCAGCAGCCCTCTTCCAGGGGAGAGCTCTGGGGCCAACGTCCTGACTTTC.

The rearrangement uses TRBV4-1 and TRBJ1-2; 9 bases are shared with TRBD1. V was clipped by 1 base and J by 1 base; unmatched bases: 1. This CDR3 has 15 amino acids. CDR1 is MGHRA and CDR2 is YSYEKL in the germline V gene. In nucleotides, the CDR3 is TGCGCCAGCAGCCAAGGGACAGGGGTTAACTATGGCTACACCTTC. It specifies CASSQGTGVNYGYTF.

The chain is built from TRBV28 and TRBJ1-5, with 12 bases fitting TRBD1. From germline, CDR1 is MDHEN and CDR2 SYDVKM. CDR3 size: 16 residues. The junction had 5 bases not matched to a gene; V was cut back by 3 bases and J by 5 bases. This chain's CDR3 is CASSFWDRGPYQPQHF. The CDR3 nucleotides are TGTGCCAGCAGTTTCTGGGACAGGGGGCCTTATCAGCCCCAGCATTTT.